These T cell receptor beta chains were read from a single sample in a study of shared clonotypes between healthy human individuals. TCRdb keeps only in-frame clones here, not all; method: immunoSEQ multiplex PCR. The data show roughly 2.1 million clones, roughly 91% seen once. The sample taken for sequencing was naive CD8+ T cells from PBMCs. These receptor sequences come from a man between 18 and 35 years old in good health. Some clones in this sample may be carry-over from other donors' samples. The CDR3 runs from the conserved cysteine through the conserved F or W. D genes are given only for firm matches. Clone size, where shown, is once, few, many, or a class for clones that have expanded.

size: NA
J: TRBJ2-3
D: TRBD1
V: TRBV29-1
CDR3: CSAPVAGTGFNPYTDTQYF
DNA: TGCAGCGCCCCGGTGGCCGGGACAGGGTTTAATCCCTACACAGATACGCAGTATTTT

size: NA
J: TRBJ2-5
D: NA
V: TRBV13
CDR3: CASSLPAEETQYF
DNA: TGTGCCAGCAGCTTACCGGCCGAAGAGACCCAGTACTTC

size: once
J: TRBJ2-5
D: NA
V: TRBV28
CDR3: CASSFSTRGTQYF
DNA: TGTGCCAGCAGTTTTTCCACCCGTGGGACCCAGTACTTC

size: NA
J: TRBJ2-1
D: TRBD2
V: TRBV2
CDR3: CASSEALAGPNNEQFF
DNA: TGTGCCAGCAGTGAAGCTTTAGCGGGACCTAACAATGAGCAGTTCTTC

size: NA
J: TRBJ1-5
D: NA
V: TRBV25-1
CDR3: CASSEIADHQPQHF
DNA: TGTGCCAGCAGTGAAATCGCGGACCATCAGCCCCAGCATTTT

size: NA
J: TRBJ2-7
D: NA
V: TRBV5-6
CDR3: CASSLLDYEQYF
DNA: TGTGCCAGCAGCTTACTCGACTACGAGCAGTACTTC

size: NA
J: TRBJ2-5
D: NA
V: TRBV4-2
CDR3: CASSPTYQETQYF
DNA: TGTGCCAGCAGCCCGACATATCAAGAGACCCAGTACTTC

size: once
J: TRBJ2-7
D: TRBD1
V: TRBV5-6
CDR3: CASSLAIFGQGGYEQYF
DNA: TGTGCCAGCAGCTTGGCCATCTTCGGACAGGGAGGCTACGAGCAGTACTTC

size: once
J: TRBJ1-2
D: NA
V: TRBV6-6
CDR3: CASSYSPQGLGSGYTF
DNA: TGTGCCAGCAGTTACTCGCCACAGGGATTGGGGAGTGGCTACACCTTC

size: NA
J: TRBJ2-1
D: TRBD1
V: TRBV19
CDR3: CASTLDRNSYNEQFF
DNA: TGTGCCAGTACCCTGGACAGGAACTCCTACAATGAGCAGTTCTTC

size: NA
J: TRBJ2-1
D: NA
V: TRBV29-1
CDR3: CSVEGEEVEWNEQFF
DNA: TGCAGCGTTGAAGGAGAGGAGGTTGAATGGAATGAGCAGTTCTTC

size: few
J: TRBJ1-5
D: NA
V: TRBV19
CDR3: CASSIWGDSNQPQHF
DNA: TGTGCCAGTAGTATTTGGGGGGATAGCAATCAGCCCCAGCATTTT

size: NA
J: TRBJ2-6
D: TRBD2
V: TRBV4-1
CDR3: CASSQLWGREGPGANVLTF
DNA: TGCGCCAGCAGCCAGCTTTGGGGGCGGGAGGGTCCTGGGGCCAACGTCCTGACTTTC

size: NA
J: TRBJ2-1
D: NA
V: TRBV15
CDR3: CATSGGLPWGYNEQFF
DNA: TGTGCCACCAGCGGGGGACTCCCTTGGGGCTACAATGAGCAGTTCTTC

size: NA
J: TRBJ2-3
D: NA
V: TRBV4-1
CDR3: CASSPRPAPRGPTDTQYF
DNA: TGCGCCAGCAGCCCACGACCTGCTCCAAGAGGTCCCACAGATACGCAGTATTTT

size: NA
J: TRBJ1-1
D: TRBD1
V: TRBV29-1
CDR3: CSVEGRSGTAQLNTEAFF
DNA: TGCAGCGTTGAAGGTAGGTCCGGGACAGCTCAATTGAACACTGAAGCTTTCTTT

size: NA
J: TRBJ1-2
D: TRBD1
V: TRBV7-9
CDR3: CASSPGQEILF
DNA: TGTGCCAGCAGCCCCGGACAGGAGATCCTCTTC

size: NA
J: TRBJ1-2
D: NA
V: TRBV30
CDR3: CAWSEDIKSNYGYTF
DNA: TGTGCCTGGAGTGAGGACATCAAATCTAACTATGGCTACACCTTC

size: NA
J: TRBJ1-2
D: NA
V: TRBV30
CDR3: CAWSELRGYTF
DNA: TGTGCCTGGAGTGAACTTCGGGGCTACACCTTC

size: NA
J: TRBJ1-1
D: NA
V: TRBV29-1
CDR3: CSVNGRDTEAFF
DNA: TGCAGCGTTAATGGCAGGGACACTGAAGCTTTCTTT

size: NA
J: TRBJ2-5
D: TRBD1
V: TRBV11-3
CDR3: CASSLGGQGEETQYF
DNA: TGTGCCAGCAGCTTAGGGGGACAGGGTGAAGAGACCCAGTACTTC

size: NA
J: TRBJ2-7
D: NA
V: TRBV28
CDR3: CASSPYYEQYF
DNA: TGTGCCAGCAGTCCCTATTACGAGCAGTACTTC

size: NA
J: TRBJ2-7
D: NA
V: TRBV10-3
CDR3: CAISEDLTTYEQYF
DNA: TGTGCCATCAGTGAGGACTTGACGACCTACGAGCAGTACTTC

size: once
J: TRBJ1-5
D: NA
V: TRBV27
CDR3: CASKWVFGSNQPQHF
DNA: TGTGCCAGCAAATGGGTGTTTGGTAGCAATCAGCCCCAGCATTTT

size: once
J: TRBJ2-1
D: TRBD2
V: TRBV7-9
CDR3: CASSLDSVSGRAYNEQFF
DNA: TGTGCCAGCAGCTTAGACTCGGTTAGCGGGAGGGCCTACAATGAGCAGTTCTTC

size: NA
J: TRBJ2-7
D: TRBD1
V: TRBV6-1
CDR3: CASSEAGTGGYEQYF
DNA: TGTGCCAGCAGTGAAGCCGGGACAGGGGGCTACGAGCAGTACTTC

size: once
J: TRBJ1-2
D: NA
V: TRBV27
CDR3: CASSSPFTNYGYTF
DNA: TGTGCCAGCAGTTCCCCCTTTACTAACTATGGCTACACCTTC

size: NA
J: TRBJ2-3
D: TRBD2
V: TRBV29-1
CDR3: CSVRPTSLMTDTQYF
DNA: TGCAGCGTGAGGCCGACTAGCTTAATGACAGATACGCAGTATTTT

size: NA
J: TRBJ2-7
D: NA
V: TRBV25-1
CDR3: CASSEGRGYEQYF
DNA: TGTGCCAGCAGTGAAGGCCGGGGCTACGAGCAGTACTTC

size: NA
J: TRBJ2-7
D: NA
V: TRBV7-2
CDR3: CASSLSPSSYEQYF
DNA: TGTGCCAGCAGCTTATCCCCAAGCTCCTACGAGCAGTACTTC

size: NA
J: TRBJ2-5
D: TRBD2
V: TRBV7-9
CDR3: CASGLLAGGQAGTQYF
DNA: TGTGCCAGCGGGCTCCTAGCGGGAGGGCAGGCGGGGACCCAGTACTTC

size: NA
J: TRBJ1-1
D: TRBD1
V: TRBV27
CDR3: CASSPLLITGGNTEAFF
DNA: TGTGCCAGCAGCCCCTTGCTAATTACAGGGGGGAACACTGAAGCTTTCTTT

size: NA
J: TRBJ2-2
D: NA
V: TRBV14
CDR3: CASSQILGPGGELFF
DNA: TGTGCCAGCAGCCAGATACTAGGTCCCGGCGGGGAGCTGTTTTTT

size: NA
J: TRBJ2-2
D: NA
V: TRBV27
CDR3: CASSFIPWLGTGELFF
DNA: TGTGCCAGCAGCTTCATCCCTTGGCTTGGCACCGGGGAGCTGTTTTTT

size: NA
J: TRBJ2-2
D: NA
V: TRBV27
CDR3: CASSAPAGELFF
DNA: TGTGCCAGCAGTGCCCCGGCAGGGGAGCTGTTTTTT

size: NA
J: TRBJ2-3
D: NA
V: TRBV6-4
CDR3: CASSDSMALPDTQYF
DNA: TGTGCCAGCAGTGACTCGATGGCTCTTCCAGATACGCAGTATTTT

size: NA
J: TRBJ2-7
D: TRBD2
V: TRBV4-1
CDR3: CASSQDSPAGGRYEQYF
DNA: TGCGCCAGCAGCCAAGATTCCCCAGCGGGAGGGCGGTACGAGCAGTACTTC

size: NA
J: TRBJ2-7
D: TRBD2
V: TRBV15
CDR3: CATSRSRAGGIYEQYF
DNA: TGTGCCACCAGCAGATCGAGAGCGGGAGGGATATACGAGCAGTACTTC

size: NA
J: TRBJ2-7
D: TRBD1
V: TRBV27
CDR3: CASSGQGSSYEQYF
DNA: TGTGCCAGCTCGGGACAGGGCAGCTCCTACGAGCAGTACTTC

size: NA
J: TRBJ1-1
D: NA
V: TRBV7-9
CDR3: CASSLVGRVDTEAFF
DNA: TGTGCCAGCAGCTTAGTCGGCAGGGTTGACACTGAAGCTTTCTTT

size: NA
J: TRBJ2-3
D: NA
V: TRBV7-8
CDR3: CASSLGFRGDTQYF
DNA: TGTGCCAGCAGTTTGGGCTTCCGGGGGGATACGCAGTATTTT

size: few
J: TRBJ2-7
D: NA
V: TRBV7-9
CDR3: CASSSIETTYEQYF
DNA: TGTGCCAGCAGCTCCATCGAAACGACCTACGAGCAGTACTTC

size: NA
J: TRBJ2-7
D: TRBD1
V: TRBV5-4
CDR3: CASSHTGQGPYEQYF
DNA: TGTGCCAGCAGCCACACGGGACAGGGACCCTACGAGCAGTACTTC

size: NA
J: TRBJ2-7
D: NA
V: TRBV6-4
CDR3: CASSEVGGAGEQYF
DNA: TGTGCCAGCAGTGAAGTGGGGGGAGCAGGCGAGCAGTACTTC

size: NA
J: TRBJ2-3
D: NA
V: TRBV9
CDR3: CASSVEVGTDTQYF
DNA: TGTGCCAGCAGCGTAGAGGTGGGCACAGATACGCAGTATTTT

size: NA
J: TRBJ1-2
D: NA
V: TRBV6-1
CDR3: CASKGGRDPFRGYTF
DNA: TGTGCCAGCAAAGGAGGTAGGGACCCTTTTCGGGGCTACACCTTC

size: NA
J: TRBJ2-5
D: TRBD2
V: TRBV4-2
CDR3: CASSQGREGLETQYF
DNA: TGTGCCAGCAGCCAAGGGCGGGAGGGCCTGGAGACCCAGTACTTC

size: few
J: TRBJ1-2
D: TRBD1
V: TRBV13
CDR3: CASSWDRNYGYTF
DNA: TGTGCCAGCAGCTGGGACAGGAACTATGGCTACACCTTC

size: NA
J: TRBJ2-6
D: NA
V: TRBV5-4
CDR3: CATRGTGANVLTF
DNA: TGTGCCACCCGGGGGACCGGGGCCAACGTCCTGACTTTC

size: NA
J: TRBJ1-1
D: TRBD1
V: TRBV19
CDR3: CASTPRGQVPVAFF
DNA: TGTGCCAGTACTCCGCGGGGACAGGTCCCCGTAGCTTTCTTT

size: NA
J: TRBJ2-7
D: TRBD1
V: TRBV27
CDR3: CASRLSATGLYEQYF
DNA: TGTGCCAGCAGATTATCCGCGACAGGGCTCTACGAGCAGTACTTC

size: NA
J: TRBJ1-2
D: NA
V: TRBV10-3
CDR3: CAISGGQNYGYTF
DNA: TGTGCCATCAGTGGAGGGCAAAACTATGGCTACACCTTC

size: NA
J: TRBJ2-1
D: NA
V: TRBV29-1
CDR3: CSVEDRGGGIYNEQFF
DNA: TGCAGCGTTGAAGATCGGGGTGGGGGGATCTACAATGAGCAGTTCTTC

size: NA
J: TRBJ2-1
D: NA
V: TRBV11-3
CDR3: CASQRTEYEHEQFF
DNA: TGTGCCAGTCAACGGACAGAGTACGAACATGAGCAGTTCTTC

size: NA
J: TRBJ1-4
D: NA
V: TRBV4-1
CDR3: CASSPSLARASNEKLFF
DNA: TGCGCCAGCAGCCCAAGTCTTGCAAGGGCTTCTAATGAAAAACTGTTTTTT

size: NA
J: TRBJ2-5
D: TRBD2
V: TRBV7-9
CDR3: CASSTGLAGSQETQYF
DNA: TGTGCCAGCAGCACGGGACTAGCGGGATCCCAAGAGACCCAGTACTTC

size: NA
J: TRBJ1-1
D: NA
V: TRBV9
CDR3: CASSVGLLGLTGAFF
DNA: TGTGCCAGCAGCGTAGGGCTGCTTGGGCTAACGGGAGCTTTCTTT